This T cell receptor (beta chain) stems from a study of cytomegalovirus exposure and HLA in healthy donors. For the study at large: Among the 300 to 500 donors who were genotyped, 81% fell in the genetic ancestry cluster that is associated with self-reported Caucasian donors.

The PCR used 60 Vbeta and 13 Jbeta primers. Sequenced by immunoSEQ multiplex PCR; TCRdb stores in-frame clones only, minus some. The sample lists about 130,000 clones, around 83% occurring once. The study, taken as a whole, reports: Most sequenced TCRs were rare (though some public TCRs occurred in many donors). TRBV6-2, TRBV6-3 and some other V segments were unresolvable in 87-base-pair reads.

CDR1 ENHRY and CDR2 SYGVKD come from the germline V gene. The CDR3 is made up of 12 amino acids. On this clone itself: The antigen is unknown.

This chain uses TRBV10-3 with TRBJ2-5; possibly TRBD2 for D (5 bases). The end of the DNA fits TRBJ2-7 better, so the J call may be wrong. Material: PBMCs. The TCR comes from a man aged 50-60 years in good health and CMV-seronegative. The DNA for the CDR3 is TGTGCCATCAGGGGAGACGGTTACGAGCAGTACTTC. The encoded protein is CAIRGDGYEQYF.